Below, one TCR beta chain is given with its context. This clonotype was recorded once. Its cognate antigen has yet to be identified. Per-base qualities were not stored, and no clone one base away is much larger. One read is thin evidence. The data are from a study of CD8 T cells in Susac syndrome (dated by TCRdb to about 2019). For the study in its entirety: Among the sequenced Susac syndrome patients, 5 or 6 had clinically active disease and roughly eight were in clinical remission. Repertoire sequencing was used to test whether CD8+ T cell activation and differentiation in Susac syndrome was antigen driven. At blood withdrawal, Susac syndrome patients were either therapy-naive, taking corticosteroids (in some cases with IVIg as well), or taking IVIg alone.

The full study reports these points: The number of individuals in the TCR sequencing and HLA analysis was acknowledged as relatively small. No clonal expansion was detected in the CD4+ T cell repertoire of Susac syndrome patients.

Peripheral blood CD8+ and CD4+ T cells from healthy donors, Susac syndrome patients and multiple sclerosis patients were profiled using high-throughput TCR beta sequencing. The Susac syndrome patients fulfilled recently defined diagnostic criteria for either definite or probable disease. Bulk CD8+ and CD4+ T cells were purified magnetically by negative isolation, whereas CD8+ TEMRA cells were enriched by FACS. Blood was collected in EDTA tubes and processed within 24 hours, with PBMCs isolated through density gradient centrifugation. PBMCs intended for TCR sequencing were frozen in liquid nitrogen and were later thawed in a 37 degrees C water bath. The sorted or isolated CD4+, CD8+ and CD8+ TEMRA cells reached a purity of at least 90%. RNA was extracted using the RNeasy kit, and roughly 0.5 to 1 ug of the RNA was reverse transcribed with random hexamers. The immunoSEQ multiplex PCR assay, covering 54 Vbeta and 13 Jbeta segments, was used to amplify TCR beta CDR3 regions. To correct PCR amplification bias, a synthetic template baseline was used for both primer optimization and computational correction. For the original study's pipeline: Reads were annotated to V, D and J genes per IMGT and analyzed with immunoSEQ Analyzer, keeping only productive sequences. Clonality was computed as one minus Shannon entropy normalized by log2 of the number of productive unique sequences. Public and private clones were assessed among the 100 most prevalent clones of each patient and control. Clones were defined as Susac-specific if absent from the healthy and MS cohorts, from 1052 published viral clones and from other ImmuneACCESS disease sequences. Through fastp at Q25 and MiXCR, TCRdb rebuilt clones from the public reads, retaining in-frame beta chains. Identical CDR3 protein sequences are pooled into one entry, listed with their most common genes and DNA. The V and J calls follow TCRdb's processing rather than the paper's. The sample has tens of thousands of distinct CDR3 sequences on record, just over 90% of them singletons. The ten most abundant clones make up roughly 0.16% of the sample.

The specimen sequenced was CD4+ T cells from PBMCs. This TCR was recovered from a human donor with Susac syndrome.

The nucleotide sequence reads TGCAGTGCTAGTGCCCTAGCGGGGGGGAGGTACAATGAGCAGTTCTTC. Its translation reads: CSASALAGGRYNEQFF. The chain is made from TRBV20-1 and TRBJ2-1, and TRBD2 matches 12 of the central bases. The CDR3 numbers 16 residues from cysteine through phenylalanine. CDR3 DNA only is kept here, 48 bases in frame from base 1. As encoded in the germline V gene (reference sequence), CDR1 is DFQATT while CDR2 is SNEGSKA. At the junction V is shortened by 3 bases and J by 4 bases; bases outside the gene matches: 7.